This TCR beta chain comes out of a study of T cells in Graves' hyperthyroidism and ophthalmopathy. This clonotype occurred many times. Used for diagnoses were clinical symptoms, serum thyroxine and TRAb, thyroid ultrasound and orbital computed tomography. V was shortened by 7 bases and J by 3 bases, with 26 bases between the two germline ends. Germline CDR1 is MNHEY and CDR2 is SVGEGT. The CDR3 sequence is 18 residues long. Regions amplified from RNA transcripts were the TCR beta CDR3 regions. A set of HTBI primers served as the primers for a first-round RT-PCR of the TCR CDR3. TCRdb itself ran the multiplex PCR reads through MiXCR, one entry per CDR3 protein. The repertoire includes a few hundred thousand distinct CDR3 sequences, about 17% of them detected once, and about 41% sits in the top ten.

This chain links TRBV6-2 or TRBV6-3 with TRBJ2-3; maybe TRBD2 (5 bases). The TCR was taken from a man aged 35-49 years with Graves' hyperthyroidism. The specimen sequenced was blood. CDR3 protein: CASTKGKIGIRETDTQYF. The CDR3 DNA reads as TGTGCCAGCACCAAAGGGAAGATCGGGATACGTGAAACAGATACGCAGTATTTT.